The rows below give T cell receptor beta chains drawn from one sample of a study of long-term antiretroviral therapy in people with HIV. Here immunoSEQ multiplex PCR was the method, and the copy in TCRdb shows in-frame clones only, minus some. The table shows 30,000 or so clones, with 80% to 90% occurring only once. This specimen was unsorted PBMCs, taken 0.8 years before starting antiretroviral therapy. The receptors come from a man between 18 and 35 years old with HIV. CDR3s include the opening cysteine and the closing phenylalanine or tryptophan. Each record gives: CDR3 length, V gene, J gene, CDR3 protein.

cdr3_length: 16
v_call: TRBV28
j_call: TRBJ2-1
cdr3_aa: CASSSLRTSGSNEQFF

cdr3_length: 18
v_call: TRBV4-1
j_call: TRBJ1-2
cdr3_aa: CASSQGDRGTGSLLGYTF

cdr3_length: 15
v_call: TRBV5-1
j_call: TRBJ2-2
cdr3_aa: CASSLGQTNTGELFF

cdr3_length: 13
v_call: TRBV5-6
j_call: TRBJ1-2
cdr3_aa: CASSWDRDRGYTF

cdr3_length: 14
v_call: TRBV19
j_call: TRBJ2-1
cdr3_aa: CASSPVATDNEQFF

cdr3_length: 14
v_call: TRBV29-1
j_call: TRBJ2-5
cdr3_aa: CSVERQQGRETQYF

cdr3_length: 14
v_call: TRBV2
j_call: TRBJ1-2
cdr3_aa: CARGAGTSRSGYTF

cdr3_length: 15
v_call: TRBV4-2
j_call: TRBJ2-2
cdr3_aa: CASSLGDSITGELFF

cdr3_length: 13
v_call: TRBV11-3
j_call: TRBJ2-1
cdr3_aa: CASSLVAEDEQFF

cdr3_length: 15
v_call: TRBV5-5
j_call: TRBJ1-4
cdr3_aa: CASSYNPGFDEKLFF

cdr3_length: 13
v_call: TRBV10-3
j_call: TRBJ1-5
cdr3_aa: CAISEYSNQPQHF

cdr3_length: 14
v_call: TRBV2
j_call: TRBJ1-4
cdr3_aa: CASSLDRGEEKLFF

cdr3_length: 14
v_call: TRBV27
j_call: TRBJ2-7
cdr3_aa: CASSLSANGYEQYF

cdr3_length: 15
v_call: TRBV7-3
j_call: TRBJ2-2
cdr3_aa: CASSPRLRDTGELFF

cdr3_length: 13
v_call: TRBV4-3
j_call: TRBJ1-2
cdr3_aa: CASSQDVEVGYTF

cdr3_length: 16
v_call: TRBV6-5
j_call: TRBJ1-1
cdr3_aa: CASSYSSDGGLTEAFF

cdr3_length: 21
v_call: TRBV5-1
j_call: TRBJ2-2
cdr3_aa: CASSLGRASSGGRGVTGELFF

cdr3_length: 16
v_call: TRBV7-9
j_call: TRBJ2-7
cdr3_aa: CASSLPRTGNAYEQYF

cdr3_length: 13
v_call: TRBV6-5
j_call: TRBJ1-1
cdr3_aa: CASSYFGGTEAFF

cdr3_length: 15
v_call: TRBV5-6
j_call: TRBJ2-2
cdr3_aa: CASSLVWGDTGELFF

cdr3_length: 16
v_call: TRBV5-8
j_call: TRBJ2-5
cdr3_aa: CASSLRPLAVQETQYF

cdr3_length: 13
v_call: TRBV6-1
j_call: TRBJ2-5
cdr3_aa: CASSGSVLETQYF

cdr3_length: 13
v_call: TRBV27
j_call: TRBJ2-1
cdr3_aa: CASSPGLYNEQFF

cdr3_length: 19
v_call: TRBV9
j_call: TRBJ2-1
cdr3_aa: CASSVGWGGGTSRYNEQFF

cdr3_length: 13
v_call: TRBV29-1
j_call: TRBJ1-2
cdr3_aa: CSAEKDSRRGYTF

cdr3_length: 14
v_call: TRBV6-1
j_call: TRBJ1-2
cdr3_aa: CASRGSRGGYGYTF

cdr3_length: 12
v_call: TRBV2
j_call: TRBJ1-2
cdr3_aa: CASSPRGRGYTF

cdr3_length: 15
v_call: TRBV15
j_call: TRBJ2-3
cdr3_aa: CATSRDMAGTDTQYF

cdr3_length: 16
v_call: TRBV4-1
j_call: TRBJ2-7
cdr3_aa: CASSQDQGEGGLEQYF

cdr3_length: 15
v_call: TRBV19
j_call: TRBJ1-5
cdr3_aa: CATHGGTGFFGPQHF

cdr3_length: 13
v_call: TRBV27
j_call: TRBJ2-7
cdr3_aa: CASSSRFSYEQYF

cdr3_length: 15
v_call: TRBV7-8
j_call: TRBJ1-4
cdr3_aa: CASSTGTVAGEKLFF

cdr3_length: 15
v_call: TRBV15
j_call: TRBJ2-1
cdr3_aa: CATSRGLAGAWEQFF

cdr3_length: 12
v_call: TRBV6-5
j_call: TRBJ1-1
cdr3_aa: CASSRKDQEAFF

cdr3_length: 14
v_call: TRBV5-1
j_call: TRBJ2-7
cdr3_aa: CASSLALAEDEQYF

cdr3_length: 11
v_call: TRBV2
j_call: TRBJ2-7
cdr3_aa: CASSGGWEQYF

cdr3_length: 17
v_call: TRBV5-4
j_call: TRBJ1-1
cdr3_aa: CASSASTSGTGNTEAFF

cdr3_length: 15
v_call: TRBV15
j_call: TRBJ1-4
cdr3_aa: CATSRRYQEPEKLFF

cdr3_length: 13
v_call: TRBV10-3
j_call: TRBJ1-6
cdr3_aa: CAINRQDNSPLHF

cdr3_length: 15
v_call: TRBV19
j_call: TRBJ2-2
cdr3_aa: CASLRGQGASGELFF

cdr3_length: 12
v_call: TRBV27
j_call: TRBJ2-5
cdr3_aa: CASSTGKETQYF

cdr3_length: 14
v_call: TRBV5-1
j_call: TRBJ1-2
cdr3_aa: CASSLGADSYGYTF

cdr3_length: 14
v_call: TRBV9
j_call: TRBJ1-6
cdr3_aa: CASNPGLSDSPLHF

cdr3_length: 15
v_call: TRBV5-4
j_call: TRBJ2-2
cdr3_aa: CASSGPGWGTGELFF

cdr3_length: 15
v_call: TRBV4-3
j_call: TRBJ2-3
cdr3_aa: CASSSTGIGTDTQYF

cdr3_length: 14
v_call: TRBV10-2
j_call: TRBJ2-7
cdr3_aa: CASSESGFTYEQYF

cdr3_length: 14
v_call: TRBV29-1
j_call: TRBJ2-7
cdr3_aa: CSVEGPSGNYEQYF

cdr3_length: 13
v_call: TRBV2
j_call: TRBJ1-1
cdr3_aa: CASRDQENTEAFF

cdr3_length: 17
v_call: TRBV5-1
j_call: TRBJ2-7
cdr3_aa: CASSLDLRAGGGYEQYF

cdr3_length: 14
v_call: TRBV9
j_call: TRBJ1-2
cdr3_aa: CASSPLGGSESYTF

cdr3_length: 16
v_call: TRBV7-2
j_call: TRBJ2-1
cdr3_aa: CASSFGRTSGYNEQFF

cdr3_length: 18
v_call: TRBV5-4
j_call: TRBJ2-5
cdr3_aa: CASSLQRGRPGKEETQYF